A single sample is the source of the 11 T cell receptor beta chains below, sequenced in a study of memory CD4+ T cells and cytomegalovirus serostatus (dated by TCRdb to between 2017 and 2020). Single viable CD3+CD4+CD8-CD45RO+ cells were sorted as memory CD4+ T cells on a FACSAria II. Library method: the immunoSEQ multiplex PCR assay. TCRdb retrieved this table from immuneACCESS and kept in-frame rearrangements only. Not all clones are present; in checked studies, unresolved V genes account for under half, and no reason is known for the remainder. This sample is represented by around 25,000 clones; 60% to 80% of them were singletons. Around 1% of the sample is taken by the ten largest. Sequencing input: memory CD4+ T cells from blood. The receptors here all came from an adult in good health and CMV-seronegative.

This clone appeared a single time. The chain joins TRBV18 to TRBJ1-5, with D possibly matching TRBD1 (6 bases). The CDR3 spans 16 residues. The V and J ends lost 6 bases and 5 bases respectively, with 20 bases between them. Germline V gives CDR1 KGHSH, CDR2 LQKENI. CDR3 loop: CASSLQRGQGDQPQHF. The DNA of the CDR3 is TGTGCCAGCTCCCTCCAACGGGGGCAGGGTGATCAGCCCCAGCATTTT.

This clone was detected a few times. This chain connects TRBV6-1 to TRBJ1-2; maybe TRBD1 (5 bases). Trimming pared 4 bases from V and 8 bases from J, leaving 20 bases between. This CDR3 contains 15 residues. Germline V gene sequence: CDR1 MNHNS, CDR2 SASEGT. CDR3 DNA sequence: TGTGCCAGCAGTGGGACCGGGACCGCATATGGAGGCTACACCTTC. Translation gives CASSGTGTAYGGYTF.

The sample holds a few counts of this clone. This chain connects TRBV4-1 to TRBJ1-2; 7 bases are a match to TRBD1. CDR1 is MGHRA, CDR2 YSYEKL, per germline. J was trimmed by 8 bases and V by 1 base; bases with no gene match: 7. CDR3 length equals 14 residues. The CDR3 protein is CASSQASTGEGYTF. CDR3 nucleotides: TGCGCCAGCAGCCAAGCAAGTACAGGGGAAGGCTACACCTTC.

Notes on this clone: The junction departs from the called germline gene at one end, perhaps through a read error. This chain uses TRBV6-1 with TRBJ1-3; D is ambiguous. Germline V gene lookup returns CDR1 MNHNS and CDR2 SASEGT. The CDR3 extends over 15 amino acids. As DNA, the CDR3 is TGTACCAGCAGTGAGATCGTGAGCTCTGGAAACACCATATATTTT. It encodes CTSSEIVSSGNTIYF.

V gene TRBV14 combines with J gene TRBJ1-3, with TRBD1 as a possible D gene (5 bases). Germline loops: CDR1 SGHDN, CDR2 FVKESK. The V end was cut by 3 bases, the J end by 4 bases, with 7 bases between. This CDR3 is built from 13 residues. The CDR3 sequence is CASSQGLGNTIYF. DNA for the CDR3: TGTGCCAGCAGCCAGGGGCTCGGAAACACCATATATTTT.

The chain joins TRBV11-3 to TRBJ2-3; 9 bases line up with TRBD2. Unmatched junction bases numbered 3, after V lost 1 base and J lost 4 bases. Germline V gene data show CDR1 as SGHNT and CDR2 as YENEEA. The length of the CDR3 is 15 residues. CDR3 coding DNA: TGTGCCAGCAGCTTAGGCGGGAGGGCCGCAGATACGCAGTATTTT. Its translation is CASSLGGRAADTQYF.

This clone was observed a handful of times. The rearrangement joins TRBV4-1 to TRBJ2-1; 9 bases match TRBD1. V was clipped by 4 bases and J by 1 base; unmatched bases: 5. The CDR3 length is 16 residues. From germline, CDR1 is MGHRA and CDR2 YSYEKL. The CDR3 sequence: CASSPGQGFSYNEQFF. In nucleotides, the CDR3 is TGCGCCAGCAGCCCGGGACAGGGATTTTCCTACAATGAGCAGTTCTTC.

The chain couples TRBV4-3 to TRBJ2-2; D is possibly TRBD1 (7 bases). The CDR3 loop spans 15 amino acids. Germline CDR1 reads LGHNA; CDR2 reads YSLEER. Trimming left V 8 bases short and J 0 bases short, with 13 bases between. In nucleotides, the CDR3 is TGCGCCAGCCAGGGGGGTTCTGCGAACACCGGGGAGCTGTTTTTT. Residues: CASQGGSANTGELFF.

The rearrangement uses TRBV9 and TRBJ2-3; TRBD1 agrees at 8 bases. The germline CDR1 and CDR2 sequences are SGDLS and YYNGEE. CDR3 length equals 16 residues. The trim removed 3 bases at V and 0 bases at J, leaving 6 bases unmatched. CDR3 protein: CASSEAGTGSTDTQYF. The CDR3 region has the DNA TGTGCCAGCAGCGAAGCCGGGACAGGAAGCACAGATACGCAGTATTTT.

The V and J genes are TRBV6-7 and TRBJ1-6, with 10 bases identical to TRBD1. TRBV6-7 qualifies as an ORF whose function is uncertain. The CDR3 has 14 residues. With 6 bases clipped from V and 14 bases from J, the junction kept 10 bases outside the gene matches. CDR3 amino acids: CASSPTGGVLSLHF. CDR3 in DNA: TGTGCCAGCAGCCCGACAGGGGGCGTATTATCCCTCCACTTT.

The chain joins TRBV19 to TRBJ1-2; tentatively, D is TRBD1 (6 bases). CDR1 LNHDA and CDR2 SQIVND come from the germline V gene (reference sequence). The V and J ends lost 4 bases and 2 bases respectively, with 8 bases between them. This CDR3 has 13 amino acids. DNA of the CDR3: TGTGCCAGTAGTACCCAGGGGAACTATGGCTACACCTTC. Its translation: CASSTQGNYGYTF.